Detailed here is one T cell receptor (beta chain). This record belongs to a study of monozygotic twins with inflammatory bowel disease. TCRdb reprocessed the 5' RACE reads and stores each CDR3 protein as one record, lacking DNA. The sample data list about 380,000 distinct CDR3 sequences. The CDR3 runs to 15 residues. CDR1 is SGHTA and CDR2 is FQGNSA in the germline V gene. The template was total RNA from whole blood, with no T cell sorting. The J gene is TRBJ2-1, the V gene TRBV7-2; TCRdb outputs TRBD1, but without DNA this stays unchecked. Sequences were obtained from blood. The sequence was collected from a human donor with ulcerative colitis or Crohn's disease, or a healthy co-twin of an affected twin (not recorded which). CDR3 in amino acids: CASSSQGTTYNEQFF. Full variable domain (remainder filled in from reference TRBV7-2 and TRBJ2-1): GAGVSQSPSNKVTEKGKDVELRCDPISGHTALYWYRQSLGQGLEFLIYFQGNSAPDKSGLPSDRFSAERTGGSVSTLTIQRTQQEDSAVYLCASSSQGTTYNEQFFGPGTRLTVL.